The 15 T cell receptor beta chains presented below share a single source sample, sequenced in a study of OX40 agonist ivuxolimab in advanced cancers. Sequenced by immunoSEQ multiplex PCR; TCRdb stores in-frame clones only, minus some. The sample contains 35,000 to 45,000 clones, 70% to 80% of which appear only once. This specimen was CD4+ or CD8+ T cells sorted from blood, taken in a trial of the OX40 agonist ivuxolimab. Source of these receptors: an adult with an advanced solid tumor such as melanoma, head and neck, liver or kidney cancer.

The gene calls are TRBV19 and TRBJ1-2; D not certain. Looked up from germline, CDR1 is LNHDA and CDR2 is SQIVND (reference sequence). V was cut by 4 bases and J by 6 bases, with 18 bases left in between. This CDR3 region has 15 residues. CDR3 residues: CASSTLLGNRHGYTF. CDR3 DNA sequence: TGTGCCAGTAGTACCCTCCTGGGGAATCGGCATGGCTACACCTTC.

CDR3 region: CATSREVTGISTQYF. The CDR3 coding sequence is TGTGCCACCAGCAGAGAAGTGACAGGGATATCGACCCAGTACTTC. This chain connects TRBV15 to TRBJ2-5; 7 bases agree with TRBD1. The CDR3 consists of 15 residues. Trimming at V came to 0 bases and at J to 7 bases, leaving 8 bases not matched to a gene. Germline assignment: CDR1 LNHNV and CDR2 YYDKDF (reference sequence).

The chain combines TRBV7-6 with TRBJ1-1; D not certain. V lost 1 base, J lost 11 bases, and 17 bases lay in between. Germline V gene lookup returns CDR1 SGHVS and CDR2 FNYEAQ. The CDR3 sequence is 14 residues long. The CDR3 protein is CASSLGVTRDGAFF. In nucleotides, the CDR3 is TGTGCCAGCAGCTTAGGGGTGACAAGAGATGGGGCTTTCTTT. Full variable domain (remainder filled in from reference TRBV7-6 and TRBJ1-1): GAGVSQSPRYKVTKRGQDVALRCDPISGHVSLYWYRQALGQGPEFLTYFNYEAQQDKSGLPNDRFSAERPEGSISTLTIQRTEQRDSAMYRCASSLGVTRDGAFFGQGTRLTVV.

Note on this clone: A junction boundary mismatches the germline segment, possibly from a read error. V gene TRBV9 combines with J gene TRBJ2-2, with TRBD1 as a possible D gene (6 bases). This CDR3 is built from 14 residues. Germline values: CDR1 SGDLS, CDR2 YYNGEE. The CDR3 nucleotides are TGTGCCAGCAACGTAGGGGGTGACACCGGGGAGCTGTTTTTT. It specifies CASNVGGDTGELFF.

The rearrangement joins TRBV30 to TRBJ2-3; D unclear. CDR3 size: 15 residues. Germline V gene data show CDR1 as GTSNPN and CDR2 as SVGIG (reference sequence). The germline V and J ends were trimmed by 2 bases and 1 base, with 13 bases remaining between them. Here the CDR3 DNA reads TGTGCCTGGAGTCGTGGCAGCACCCGCACAGATACGCAGTATTTT. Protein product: CAWSRGSTRTDTQYF.

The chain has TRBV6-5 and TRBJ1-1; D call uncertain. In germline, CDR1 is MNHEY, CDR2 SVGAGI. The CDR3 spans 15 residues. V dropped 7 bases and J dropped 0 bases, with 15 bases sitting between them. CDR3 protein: CASNKPGWLNTEAFF. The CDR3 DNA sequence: TGTGCCAGCAACAAACCGGGGTGGTTGAACACTGAAGCTTTCTTT.

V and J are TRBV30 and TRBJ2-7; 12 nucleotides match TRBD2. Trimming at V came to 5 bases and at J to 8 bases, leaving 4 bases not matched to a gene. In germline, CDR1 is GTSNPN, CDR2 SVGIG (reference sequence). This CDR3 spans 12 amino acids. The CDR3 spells CAWQGLAGQQYF. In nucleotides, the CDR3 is TGTGCCTGGCAAGGACTAGCGGGGCAGCAGTACTTC.

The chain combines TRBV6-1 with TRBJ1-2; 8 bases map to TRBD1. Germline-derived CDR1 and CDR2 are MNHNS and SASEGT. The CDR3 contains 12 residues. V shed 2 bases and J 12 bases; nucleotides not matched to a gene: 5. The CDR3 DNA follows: TGTGCCAGCAGTGAACGCTCAGGGGGCCACACCTTC. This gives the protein CASSERSGGHTF.

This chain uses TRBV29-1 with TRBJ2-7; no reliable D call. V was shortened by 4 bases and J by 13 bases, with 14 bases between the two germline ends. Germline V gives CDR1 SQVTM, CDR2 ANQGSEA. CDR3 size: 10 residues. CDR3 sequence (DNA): TGCAGCGTTGGTGGATTTGACTTCTACGTC. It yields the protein CSVGGFDFYV.

CDR3 DNA: TGTGCCAGTAGTCCTTCGGGGCGCGGGGACACTGAAGCTTTCTTT. It specifies CASSPSGRGDTEAFF. The chain has TRBV19 and TRBJ1-1; D possibly corresponds to TRBD1 (5 bases). The germline gives CDR1 LNHDA, CDR2 SQIVND (reference sequence). Trimming took 5 bases from V and 3 from J, leaving 16 bases between them. The CDR3 runs to 15 residues.

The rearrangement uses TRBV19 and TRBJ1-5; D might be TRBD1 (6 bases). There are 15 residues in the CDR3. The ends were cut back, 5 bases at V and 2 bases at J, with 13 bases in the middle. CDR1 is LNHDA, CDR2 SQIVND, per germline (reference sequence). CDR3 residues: CASSYGTRGNQPQHF. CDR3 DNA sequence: TGTGCCAGTAGTTACGGGACACGGGGCAATCAGCCCCAGCATTTT.

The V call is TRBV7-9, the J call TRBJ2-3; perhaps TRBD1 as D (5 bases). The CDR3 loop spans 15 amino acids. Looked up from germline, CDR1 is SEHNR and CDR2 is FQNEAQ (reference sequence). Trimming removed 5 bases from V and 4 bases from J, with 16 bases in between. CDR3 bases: TGTGCCAGCAGCGCAGGGCAGGGTTTCCCAGATACGCAGTATTTT. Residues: CASSAGQGFPDTQYF.

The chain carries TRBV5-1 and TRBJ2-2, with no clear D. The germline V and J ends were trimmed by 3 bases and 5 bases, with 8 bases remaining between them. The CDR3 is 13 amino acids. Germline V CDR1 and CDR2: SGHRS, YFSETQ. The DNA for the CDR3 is TGCGCCAGCAGCTCGGACGGAACCGGGGAGCTGTTTTTT. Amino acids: CASSSDGTGELFF.

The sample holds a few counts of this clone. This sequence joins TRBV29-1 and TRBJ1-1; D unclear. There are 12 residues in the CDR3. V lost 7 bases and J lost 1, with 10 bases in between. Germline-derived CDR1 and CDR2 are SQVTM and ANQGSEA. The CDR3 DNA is TGCAGCGCTTGGGTGGGGAACACTGAAGCTTTCTTT. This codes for CSAWVGNTEAFF.

CDR3: CAWNSGRSGNTIYF. DNA of the CDR3: TGTGCCTGGAACTCAGGCCGCTCTGGAAACACCATATATTTT. This chain joins TRBV30 and TRBJ1-3; D gene uncertain. CDR1 and CDR2 from the germline V gene are GTSNPN and SVGIG (reference sequence). Trimming removed 4 bases from V and 0 bases from J, with 10 bases in between. The CDR3 has 14 residues.